A single TCR beta chain is shown here with its context. Its antigen is as yet unknown. This sample was taken from a study of OX40 agonist ivuxolimab in advanced cancers. Across the study: Of the patients, three showed partial responses, one with hepatocellular carcinoma and two with cutaneous melanoma. Study conclusions and caveats: In general, CD8+ T cells held more expanded clones than CD4+ did, on average. At 0.1 to 3.0 mg/kg and by week 6, CD4+ and CD8+ T cells in the blood had expanded clonally.

Autoimmune disease history or systemic immunosuppression excluded patients. The data were produced by immunoSEQ multiplex PCR, yet TCRdb's version contains in-frame clones alone and is incomplete. The table shows tens of thousands of clones, with about 90% occurring only once. This specimen was CD4+ or CD8+ T cells sorted from blood, taken in a trial of the OX40 agonist ivuxolimab. This receptor was taken from an adult with an advanced solid tumor such as melanoma, head and neck, liver or kidney cancer.

CDR3 DNA sequence: TGTGCCAGCAGCTTAGAGGGGGATACGCAGTATTTT. Translation: CASSLEGDTQYF. The genes are TRBV7-9 and TRBJ2-3; the D gene is possibly TRBD1 (5 bases). The V gene lost 1 base and the J gene lost 6 bases, with 5 bases spanning the gap. CDR1 SEHNR and CDR2 FQNEAQ come from the germline V gene (reference sequence). The CDR3 covers 12 residues. Complete variable domain (other parts from reference TRBV7-9 and TRBJ2-3): DTGVSQNPRHKITKRGQNVTFRCDPISEHNRLYWYRQTLGQGPEFLTYFQNEAQLEKSRLLSDRFSAERPKGSFSTLEIQRTEQGDSAMYLCASSLEGDTQYFGPGTRLTVL.